The clone carrying this TCR beta chain was seen just once. The data were obtained in a study of blood T cell repertoires in COVID-19. Study details: PBMCs, B-cell-depleted T cells, or T cells provided the cDNA or gDNA that made up the material.

As originally analysed: The authors estimated nucleated cell counts from reference gene primer amplification. This table comes from immunoSEQ multiplex PCR, and its TCRdb copy is limited to in-frame clones, with some not included. That table supplies the V and J calls and clone size; D and trimming were determined from the DNA. The sample has about 490,000 clones; approximately 85% are singletons. The CDR3 spans 17 residues. Germline CDR1 and CDR2: MNHEY and SVGEGT. Trimming cost V 3 bases and J 0 bases, with 15 bases left between them. The sequenced sample was peripheral blood. The chain joins TRBV6-2 or TRBV6-3 to TRBJ2-1; D remains ambiguous. This sequence was found in a human donor in a cohort sampled during active COVID-19. Here the CDR3 DNA reads TGTGCCAGCAGTTATCCCAGCGACCTAGGCTCCTACAATGAGCAGTTCTTC. Its translation: CASSYPSDLGSYNEQFF.